This T cell receptor beta chain was profiled in a study of T cell repertoires in cytomegalovirus infection. Study details: Newly reported HLA-C-restricted and thoroughly characterized HLA-B-restricted CMV epitopes were employed. Both a matching HLA type and CMV infection were indicated by public TCR beta signatures.

This clonotype showed up just a few times. The antigen remains undetermined. TCRdb re-derived calls from the reads in MiXCR, one entry per CDR3 protein. The profile shows nearly 700,000 distinct CDR3 sequences, around a third of them singletons. Between the trimmed V and J ends, which lost 1 base and 3 bases, there was a span of 9 bases. The germline V gene encodes CDR1 SGHTA and CDR2 FQGNSA. This CDR3 region has 14 residues. Regarding the study as a whole: The cumulative frequency of public TCR beta families distinguished individuals who carried CMV together with the relevant HLA.

The sequence derives from a human donor in good health (CMV status not recorded). Some clones in this sample may be carry-over from other donors' samples. V and J are TRBV7-2 and TRBJ1-2; D not resolved. Sequenced material: cultured PBMCs, taken from culture after CMV antigen stimulation. The chain's CDR3 is CASSLEGRHYGYTF. The CDR3 coding sequence is TGTGCCAGCAGCTTAGAGGGCCGGCACTATGGCTACACCTTC.